What follows are 5 T cell receptor beta chains derived from one specimen sequenced in a study of patients and donors after allogeneic stem cell transplantation. TCRdb processed the RT-PCR reads anew with MiXCR; each CDR3 protein has one entry. The sample shows approximately 220,000 distinct CDR3 sequences, 35% to 45% of them seen only once. Input material: blood, either unsorted or a sorted T cell fraction (not recorded which). The receptors stem from a human donor who was either an allogeneic HSCT recipient or a stem cell or donor lymphocyte infusion donor (not recorded which). It is not recorded whose cells these are; they may come from a transplant donor.

The table lists this clonotype with a few counts. J is TRBJ1-2 and V is TRBV29-1; unclear D gene. Germline V gene sequence: CDR1 SQVTM, CDR2 ANQGSEA. CDR3 length: 14 residues. V dropped 2 bases and J dropped 4 bases, with 14 bases sitting between them. For the CDR3, the DNA is TGCAGCGTTGAACCCCAAGAAGAGCCCTATGGCTACACCTTC. Translated, it gives CSVEPQEEPYGYTF.

In DNA form, the CDR3 reads TGTGCCAGCAGCCCCCGGGGGTATACTGAAGCTTTCTTT. Translation gives CASSPRGYTEAFF. V gene TRBV7-2 combines with J gene TRBJ1-1, with D tentatively TRBD1 (5 bases). From germline, CDR1 is SGHTA and CDR2 FQGNSA. The CDR3 has 13 amino acids. The V end lost 5 bases, the J end lost 5 bases, and 12 bases lay between the germline ends. Variable domain in full (rest from reference TRBV7-2 and TRBJ1-1): GAGVSQSPSNKVTEKGKDVELRCDPISGHTALYWYRQSLGQGLEFLIYFQGNSAPDKSGLPSDRFSAERTGGSVSTLTIQRTQQEDSAVYLCASSPRGYTEAFFGQGTRLTVV.

This sequence joins TRBV2 and TRBJ2-4; D assignment may be TRBD1 or TRBD2 (6 bases each). V was clipped by 5 bases and J by 3 bases, with 14 bases between them. The germline V gene encodes CDR1 SNHLY and CDR2 FYNNEI. CDR3 size: 15 residues. CDR3 sequence: CASSRTRGDKNIQYF. For the CDR3, the DNA is TGTGCCAGCAGTCGAACAAGGGGGGACAAAAACATTCAGTACTTC.

This clonotype was detected only a few times. The chain employs TRBV7-3 and TRBJ1-1; TRBD1 agrees at 7 bases. This CDR3 has 13 residues. The ends lost 3 bases at V and 3 bases at J; junction bases unmatched: 1. Germline CDR1 and CDR2: SGHTA and FQGTGA. The CDR3 region has the DNA TGTGCCAGCAGCTTCGACAGGGACACTGAAGCTTTCTTT. Protein product: CASSFDRDTEAFF.

The chain uses TRBV5-1 and TRBJ2-1; D gene uncertain. Trimming removed 4 bases at V and 5 bases at J, with 4 bases between. From germline, CDR1 is SGHRS and CDR2 YFSETQ. The CDR3 covers 11 residues. The CDR3 nucleotides read TGCGCCAGCAGCGTCAACAATGAGCAGTTCTTC. This sequence encodes CASSVNNEQFF.